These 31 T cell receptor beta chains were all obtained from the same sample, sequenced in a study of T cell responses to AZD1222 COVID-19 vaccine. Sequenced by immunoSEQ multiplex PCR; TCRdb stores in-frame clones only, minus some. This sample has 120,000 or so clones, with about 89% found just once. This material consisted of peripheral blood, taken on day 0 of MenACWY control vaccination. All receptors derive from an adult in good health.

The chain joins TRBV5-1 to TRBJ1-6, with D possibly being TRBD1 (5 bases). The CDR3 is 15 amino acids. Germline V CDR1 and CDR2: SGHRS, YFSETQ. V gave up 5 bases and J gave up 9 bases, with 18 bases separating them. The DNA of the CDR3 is TGCGCCAGCAGGATACAGGCGGCGTCTGGTTCACCCCTCCACTTT. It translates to CASRIQAASGSPLHF.

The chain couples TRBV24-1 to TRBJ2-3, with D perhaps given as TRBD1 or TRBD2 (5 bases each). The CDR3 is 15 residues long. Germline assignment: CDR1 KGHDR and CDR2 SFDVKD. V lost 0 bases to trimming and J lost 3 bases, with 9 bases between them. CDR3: CATSDLRGGTDTQYF. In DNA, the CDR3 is TGTGCCACCAGTGATTTGAGGGGCGGGACAGATACGCAGTATTTT.

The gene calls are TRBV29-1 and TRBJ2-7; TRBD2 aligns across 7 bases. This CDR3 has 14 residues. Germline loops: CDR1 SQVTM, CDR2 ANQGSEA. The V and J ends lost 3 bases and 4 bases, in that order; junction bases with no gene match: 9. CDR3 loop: CSVDPSGGGYEQYF. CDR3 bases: TGCAGCGTTGATCCTAGCGGAGGAGGTTACGAGCAGTACTTC.

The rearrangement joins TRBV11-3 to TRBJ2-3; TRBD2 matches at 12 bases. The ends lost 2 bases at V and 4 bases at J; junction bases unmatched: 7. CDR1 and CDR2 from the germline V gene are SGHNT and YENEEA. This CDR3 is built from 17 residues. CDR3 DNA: TGTGCCAGCAGCTTATGGGGGACTAGCGGGCCGTCAGATACGCAGTATTTT. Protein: CASSLWGTSGPSDTQYF.

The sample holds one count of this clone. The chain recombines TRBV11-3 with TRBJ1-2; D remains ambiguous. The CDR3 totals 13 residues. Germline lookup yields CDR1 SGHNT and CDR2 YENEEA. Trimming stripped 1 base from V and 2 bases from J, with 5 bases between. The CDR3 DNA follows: TGTGCCAGCAGCTTAGGGGAGAACTATGGCTACACCTTC. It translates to CASSLGENYGYTF.

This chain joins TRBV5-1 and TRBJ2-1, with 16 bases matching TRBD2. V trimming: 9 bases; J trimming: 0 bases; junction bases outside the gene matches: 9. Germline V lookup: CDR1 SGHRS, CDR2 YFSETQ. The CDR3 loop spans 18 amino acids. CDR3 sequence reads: CATNPGTSGRGSYNEQFF. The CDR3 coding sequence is TGCGCCACCAATCCCGGGACTAGCGGGAGGGGCTCCTACAATGAGCAGTTCTTC.

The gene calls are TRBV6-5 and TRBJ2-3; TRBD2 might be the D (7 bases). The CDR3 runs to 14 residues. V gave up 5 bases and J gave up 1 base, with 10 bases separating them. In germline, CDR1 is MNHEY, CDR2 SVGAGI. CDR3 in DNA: TGTGCCAGCAGTCGGGGGGCAGGCACAGATACGCAGTATTTT. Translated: CASSRGAGTDTQYF.

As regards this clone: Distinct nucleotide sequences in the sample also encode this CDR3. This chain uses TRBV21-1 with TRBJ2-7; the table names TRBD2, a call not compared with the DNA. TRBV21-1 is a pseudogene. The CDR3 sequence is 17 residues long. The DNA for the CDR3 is TGCGCCAGCAGCACAACCCAAACTAGCGGGAGAGACTACGAGCAGTACTTC. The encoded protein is CASSTTQTSGRDYEQYF.

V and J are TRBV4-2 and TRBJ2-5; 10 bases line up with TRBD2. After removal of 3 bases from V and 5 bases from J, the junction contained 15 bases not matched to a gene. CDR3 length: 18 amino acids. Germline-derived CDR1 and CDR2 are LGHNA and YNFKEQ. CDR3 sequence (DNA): TGTGCCAGCAGCCAGACAAGATCGCCAGCGGGAGGGGACGAGACCCAGTACTTC. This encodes CASSQTRSPAGGDETQYF.

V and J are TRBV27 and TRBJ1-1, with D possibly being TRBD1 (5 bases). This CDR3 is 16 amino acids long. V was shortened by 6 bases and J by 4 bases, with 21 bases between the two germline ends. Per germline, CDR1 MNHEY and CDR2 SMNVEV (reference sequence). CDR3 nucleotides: TGTGCCAGCAGCCCGTCCGGACGGGGCTTACGCACTGAAGCTTTCTTT. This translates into CASSPSGRGLRTEAFF.

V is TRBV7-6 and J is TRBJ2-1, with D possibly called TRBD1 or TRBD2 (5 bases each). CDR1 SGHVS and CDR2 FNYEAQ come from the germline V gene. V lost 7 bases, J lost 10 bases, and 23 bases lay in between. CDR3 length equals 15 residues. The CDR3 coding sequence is TGTGCCAGCACCCTCACAAGGGGCGCTTCGGGGGAGCAGTTCTTC. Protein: CASTLTRGASGEQFF.

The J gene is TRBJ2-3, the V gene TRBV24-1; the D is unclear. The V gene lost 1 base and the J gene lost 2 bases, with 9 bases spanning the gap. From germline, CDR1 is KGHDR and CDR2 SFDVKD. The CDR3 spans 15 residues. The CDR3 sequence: CATSDLAEFTDTQYF. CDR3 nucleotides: TGTGCCACCAGTGATTTAGCAGAATTCACAGATACGCAGTATTTT.

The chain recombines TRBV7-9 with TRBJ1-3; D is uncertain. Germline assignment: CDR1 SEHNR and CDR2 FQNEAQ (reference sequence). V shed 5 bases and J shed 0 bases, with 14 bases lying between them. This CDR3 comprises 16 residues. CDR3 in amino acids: CASSPILAVSGNTIYF. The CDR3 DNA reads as TGTGCCAGCAGCCCTATCCTCGCAGTCTCTGGAAACACCATATATTTT.

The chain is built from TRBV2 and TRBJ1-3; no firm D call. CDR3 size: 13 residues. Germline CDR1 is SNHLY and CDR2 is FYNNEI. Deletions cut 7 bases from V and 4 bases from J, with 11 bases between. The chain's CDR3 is CASTSIGGNTIYF. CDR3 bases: TGTGCCAGCACTTCAATCGGAGGAAACACCATATATTTT.

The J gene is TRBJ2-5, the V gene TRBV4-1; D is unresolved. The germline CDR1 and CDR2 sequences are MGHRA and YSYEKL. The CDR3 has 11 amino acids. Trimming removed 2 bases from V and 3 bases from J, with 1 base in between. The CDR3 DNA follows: TGCGCCAGCAGCCAAAAAGAGACCCAGTACTTC. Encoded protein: CASSQKETQYF.

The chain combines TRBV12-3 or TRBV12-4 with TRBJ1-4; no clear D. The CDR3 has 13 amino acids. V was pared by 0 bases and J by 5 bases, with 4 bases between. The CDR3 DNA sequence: TGTGCCAGCAGTTTAGCGTCCAATGAAAAACTGTTTTTT. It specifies CASSLASNEKLFF.

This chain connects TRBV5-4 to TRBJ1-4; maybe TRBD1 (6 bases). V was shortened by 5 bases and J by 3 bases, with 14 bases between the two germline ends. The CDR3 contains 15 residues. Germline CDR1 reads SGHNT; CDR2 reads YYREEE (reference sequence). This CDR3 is CASSRTGSPNEKLFF. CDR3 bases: TGTGCCAGCAGTCGTACAGGGTCTCCTAATGAAAAACTGTTTTTT.

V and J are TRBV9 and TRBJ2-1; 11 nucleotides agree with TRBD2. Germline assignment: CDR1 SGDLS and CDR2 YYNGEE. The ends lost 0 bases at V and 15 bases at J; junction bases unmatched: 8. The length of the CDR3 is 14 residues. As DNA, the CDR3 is TGTGCCAGCAGCGTAGGACTAGCGGGACCCCAGGCGTTCTTC. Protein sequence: CASSVGLAGPQAFF.

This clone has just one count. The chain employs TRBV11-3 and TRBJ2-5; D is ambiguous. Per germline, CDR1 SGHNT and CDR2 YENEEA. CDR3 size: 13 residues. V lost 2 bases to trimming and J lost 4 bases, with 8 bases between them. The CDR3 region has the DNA TGTGCCAGCAGCTTAAGGGCAAGAGAGACCCAGTACTTC. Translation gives CASSLRARETQYF.

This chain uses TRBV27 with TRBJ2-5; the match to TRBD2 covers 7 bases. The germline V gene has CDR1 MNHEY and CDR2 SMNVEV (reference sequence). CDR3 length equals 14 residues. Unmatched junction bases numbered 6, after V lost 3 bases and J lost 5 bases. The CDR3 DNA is TGTGCCAGCAGTTTTTATGTGGGAGGGGAGACCCAGTACTTC. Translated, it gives CASSFYVGGETQYF.

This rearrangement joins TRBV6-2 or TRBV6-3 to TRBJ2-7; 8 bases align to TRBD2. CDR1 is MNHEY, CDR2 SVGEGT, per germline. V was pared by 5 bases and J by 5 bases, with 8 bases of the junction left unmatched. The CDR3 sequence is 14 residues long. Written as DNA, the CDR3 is TGTGCCAGCAGTGCCGGGACTAGTAGCCACGAGCAGTACTTC. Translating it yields CASSAGTSSHEQYF.

CDR3 in amino acids: CASAHTRDTQYF. The CDR3 bases are TGTGCCAGCGCTCATACAAGAGATACGCAGTATTTT. The chain carries TRBV6-5 and TRBJ2-3, with no clear D. V was shortened by 8 bases and J by 5 bases, with 11 bases between the two germline ends. The germline V gene encodes CDR1 MNHEY and CDR2 SVGAGI. The CDR3 length is 12 residues.

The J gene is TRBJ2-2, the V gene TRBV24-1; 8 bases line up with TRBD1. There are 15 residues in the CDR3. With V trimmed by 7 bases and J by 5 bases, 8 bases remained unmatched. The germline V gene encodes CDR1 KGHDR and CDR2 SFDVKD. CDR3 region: CATSAGGRVTGELFF. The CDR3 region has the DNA TGTGCCACCAGCGCAGGGGGCAGAGTTACCGGGGAGCTGTTTTTT.

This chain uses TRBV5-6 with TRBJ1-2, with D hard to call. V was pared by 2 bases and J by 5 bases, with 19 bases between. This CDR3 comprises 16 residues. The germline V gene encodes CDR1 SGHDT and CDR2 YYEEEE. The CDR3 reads CASSFSDARETYGYTF. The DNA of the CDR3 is TGTGCCAGCAGCTTTTCGGACGCCCGGGAGACTTATGGCTACACCTTC.

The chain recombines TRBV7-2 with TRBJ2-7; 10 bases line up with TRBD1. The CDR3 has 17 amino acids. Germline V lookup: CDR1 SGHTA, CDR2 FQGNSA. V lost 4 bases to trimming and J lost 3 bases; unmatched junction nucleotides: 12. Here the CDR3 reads CASSSIGGTGAIYEQYF. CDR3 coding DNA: TGTGCCAGCAGCTCTATAGGGGGGACAGGGGCCATCTACGAGCAGTACTTC.

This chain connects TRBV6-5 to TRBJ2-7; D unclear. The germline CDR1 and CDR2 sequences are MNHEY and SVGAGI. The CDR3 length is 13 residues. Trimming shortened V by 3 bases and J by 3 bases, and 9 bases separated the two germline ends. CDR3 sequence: CASSYESHYEQYF. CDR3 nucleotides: TGTGCCAGCAGTTATGAATCACACTACGAGCAGTACTTC.

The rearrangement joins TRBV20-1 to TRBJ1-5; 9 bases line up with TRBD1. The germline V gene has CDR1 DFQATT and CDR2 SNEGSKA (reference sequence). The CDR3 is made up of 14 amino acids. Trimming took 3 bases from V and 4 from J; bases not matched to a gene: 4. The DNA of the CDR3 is TGCAGTGCTAGTAGGACAGGGGCGAATCAGCCCCAGCATTTT. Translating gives CSASRTGANQPQHF.

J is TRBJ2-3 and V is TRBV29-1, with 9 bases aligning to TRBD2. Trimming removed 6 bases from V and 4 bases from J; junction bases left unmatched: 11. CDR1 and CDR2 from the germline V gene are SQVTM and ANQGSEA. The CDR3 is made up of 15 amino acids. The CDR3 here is CSVTPLAGAADTQYF. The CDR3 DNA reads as TGCAGCGTCACCCCCTTAGCGGGAGCGGCAGATACGCAGTATTTT.

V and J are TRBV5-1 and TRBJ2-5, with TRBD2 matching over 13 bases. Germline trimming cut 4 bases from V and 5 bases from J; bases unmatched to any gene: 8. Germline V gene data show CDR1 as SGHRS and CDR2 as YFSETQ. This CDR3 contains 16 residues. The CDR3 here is CASSPGLAGASETQYF. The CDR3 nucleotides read TGCGCCAGCAGCCCCGGACTAGCGGGAGCTAGCGAGACCCAGTACTTC.

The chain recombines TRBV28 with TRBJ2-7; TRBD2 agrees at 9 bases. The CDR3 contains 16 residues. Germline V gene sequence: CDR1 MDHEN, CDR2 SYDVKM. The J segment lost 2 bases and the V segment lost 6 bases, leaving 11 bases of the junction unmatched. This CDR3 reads CASRTISGTSPYEQYF. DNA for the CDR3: TGTGCCAGCAGAACAATTTCCGGGACTAGCCCCTACGAGCAGTACTTC.

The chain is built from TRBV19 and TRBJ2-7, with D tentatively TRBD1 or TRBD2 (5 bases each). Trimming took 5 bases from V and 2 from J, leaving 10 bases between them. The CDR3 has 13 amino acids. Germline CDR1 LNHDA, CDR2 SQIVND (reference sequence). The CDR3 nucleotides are TGTGCCAGTAGTTCGGGGCGGGCCTACGAGCAGTACTTC. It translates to CASSSGRAYEQYF.